The TCR beta chain described here comes from a study of identical twins (dated by TCRdb to 2016 to 2017). Notes on the research overall: TCR alpha and beta repertoires from monozygotic twins, unrelated adults of various ages and cord blood were deep-sequenced to test whether fetal clonotypes persist. Replicate twin experiments were performed at different times using different library preparation protocols to rule out contamination.

Concerning this clonotype: Its target antigen remains unknown. Per-base qualities were not stored, and no clone one base away is much larger.

The CDR1 and CDR2 encoded by the germline V gene (reference sequence) are MNHEY and SMNVEV. There are 15 amino acids in the CDR3, from cysteine to phenylalanine inclusive. The read is trimmed to its CDR3 DNA, 45 bases read in frame from base 1. A distance of 15 bases separates the germline ends of V and J, which lose 5 bases and 2 bases respectively. Libraries were made using 5' RACE. Sequenced on an Illumina HiSeq 2000. Template switching added a universal primer binding site, and the final cDNA carried a unique molecular identifier that allowed TCR cDNA molecules to be counted accurately. Specific primers in the conserved constant-segment region were used to synthesize first-strand cDNA for TCR alpha and beta chains. To control for contamination, each cDNA library was double barcoded with a SMART-Mk sample barcode plus Illumina barcodes. TruSeq adapter sequences along with Illumina sample barcodes were introduced in two successive PCR steps. The Illumina HiSeq platform was used with custom primers to sequence TCR alpha and beta cDNA libraries. The original pipeline was this. MiGEC was used to process raw reads and extract unique molecular identifiers, and MiXCR was used to find CDR3 positions. Recombination models were inferred per individual with the repgenHMM and IGoR tools using an EM algorithm. Shared clonotypes were analyzed with the tcR package in R, and sharing was normalized by the product of cloneset sizes. Out-of-frame nonproductive sequences were analyzed to study raw recombination free of thymic and clonal selection effects. TCRdb applied fastp at Q25 and MiXCR to the public reads, then kept only in-frame beta chains. Here each entry gathers all rows of one CDR3 protein and keeps the most common genes and DNA. TCRdb, not the authors, supplied the V and J calls. Across this sample there are 1.5 million to 2 million distinct CDR3 sequences, with around 33% seen only once. Over 0.25% of the sample is taken by the ten largest.

Only healthy Caucasian donors were included. Study-wide findings and limitations: Abundant cord blood beta clonotypes carried fewer insertions; young adult naive repertoires showed a weaker similar trend, while memory repertoires showed none. Conclusions relied on cross-sectional statistical analysis, since the same donors could not be followed over many years. Compared with coincidental sharing between unrelated individuals, out-of-frame TCR alpha sequences shared between twins showed an excess of sequences with low generation probability. The excess sharing between twins in beta out-of-frame sequences was weaker because fewer shared sequences reduced the signal-to-noise ratio. Invariant T cells such as MAIT and iNKT could partly confound zero-insertion analyses, though diverse VJ usage argued against this for most clonotypes. Out-of-frame TCR alpha sharing in monozygotic twins was systematically underestimated by recombination models, whereas sharing between unrelated individuals was in agreement with the recombination models.

The sequence links TRBV27 to TRBJ1-1; too little of a D gene remains to name it. Sequencing was performed on cord blood. The TCR comes from a newborn girl in good health. The CDR3 reads as follows: CASSPPWTFNTEAFF. The nucleotide sequence is TGTGCCAGCAGTCCCCCGTGGACCTTTAACACTGAAGCTTTCTTT.